Each of the 26 T cell receptor beta chains below was sequenced from the same sample in a study of technical replicates of blood from a few donors. Here immunoSEQ multiplex PCR was the method, and the copy in TCRdb shows in-frame clones only, minus some. Of about 44,000 clones in the sample, about 96% were seen once. The specimen sequenced was T cells isolated from PBMCs. The receptor set was obtained from a human donor in good health.

This clone was observed a few times. The genes are TRBV5-1 and TRBJ2-1; 12 bases map to TRBD2. Looked up from germline, CDR1 is SGHRS and CDR2 is YFSETQ. CDR3 length equals 13 residues. V lost 5 bases, J lost 6 bases, and 0 bases stayed unmatched. The CDR3 DNA reads TGCGCCAGCAGACTAGCGGGAGGCAATGAGCAGTTCTTC. It encodes CASRLAGGNEQFF.

This chain connects TRBV29-1 to TRBJ2-1, with D possibly matching TRBD2 (7 bases). V lost 6 bases and J lost 0, with 12 bases in between. This CDR3 has 14 residues. CDR1 is SQVTM, CDR2 ANQGSEA, per germline. The CDR3 sequence is CSVKGGGSYNEQFF. CDR3 nucleotide sequence: TGCAGCGTGAAAGGGGGGGGCTCCTACAATGAGCAGTTCTTC.

This sequence joins TRBV11-2 and TRBJ2-3; 15 positions match TRBD2. V lost 4 bases, J lost 5 bases, and 13 bases stayed unmatched. This CDR3 contains 19 residues. In germline, CDR1 is SGHAT, CDR2 FQNNGV. CDR3 sequence: CASSSPRTSGRAFGDTQYF. DNA for the CDR3: TGTGCCAGCAGCTCTCCGAGGACTAGCGGGAGGGCCTTTGGAGATACGCAGTATTTT.

The gene calls are TRBV19 and TRBJ1-5, with D perhaps TRBD1 (6 bases). The germline CDR1 and CDR2 sequences are LNHDA and SQIVND (reference sequence). V lost 9 bases to trimming and J lost 2 bases, with 20 bases between them. The CDR3 loop spans 16 amino acids. CDR3 region: CASQSWGEGGNQPQHF. The DNA of the CDR3 is TGTGCCAGCCAATCCTGGGGGGAGGGGGGCAATCAGCCCCAGCATTTT. The complete variable domain, with remaining parts taken from reference TRBV19 and TRBJ1-5, reads DGGITQSPKYLFRKEGQNVTLSCEQNLNHDAMYWYRQDPGQGLRLIYYSQIVNDFQKGDIAEGYSVSREKKESFPLTVTSAQKNPTAFYLCASQSWGEGGNQPQHFGDGTRLSIL.

This chain uses TRBV15 with TRBJ2-3; perhaps TRBD1 as D (6 bases). CDR3 length: 16 amino acids. Germline CDR1 and CDR2: LNHNV and YYDKDF (reference sequence). V shed 0 bases and J shed 5 bases, with 15 bases lying between them. The CDR3 bases are TGTGCCACCAGCAGAGATCTCCTAGCCAGGGGAGATACGCAGTATTTT. Translating it yields CATSRDLLARGDTQYF.

The CDR3 protein is CAWGLAGYNEQFF. The CDR3, as DNA: TGTGCCTGGGGACTAGCGGGATACAATGAGCAGTTCTTC. J is TRBJ2-1 and V is TRBV30; 12 bases line up with TRBD2. This CDR3 spans 13 amino acids. Germline CDR1 reads GTSNPN; CDR2 reads SVGIG (reference sequence). The junction had 0 bases not matched to a gene; V was cut back by 5 bases and J by 4 bases.

The rearrangement links TRBV29-1 to TRBJ2-7, with 9 bases lining up with TRBD1. There are 14 residues in the CDR3. Germline assignment: CDR1 SQVTM and CDR2 ANQGSEA. V shed 6 bases and J 4 bases; nucleotides not matched to a gene: 10. CDR3 nucleotide sequence: TGCAGCGTCACCGTCGGGACAGGGCCGTACGAGCAGTACTTC. As protein: CSVTVGTGPYEQYF.

The chain couples TRBV11-3 to TRBJ2-3; 9 nucleotides agree with TRBD2. V was clipped by 1 base and J by 0 bases; unmatched bases: 8. The CDR3 totals 18 residues. The V gene's germline CDR1 is SGHNT and CDR2 YENEEA. The CDR3 spells CASSLGSSSGTSTDTQYF. The CDR3 coding sequence is TGTGCCAGCAGCTTAGGATCCTCTAGCGGGACGAGCACAGATACGCAGTATTTT.

This clone showed up just once. The chain uses TRBV30 and TRBJ1-2; the D gene is possibly TRBD1 (5 bases). The CDR3 consists of 13 residues. V gave up 5 bases and J gave up 8 bases, with 18 bases separating them. Per the germline V gene, CDR1 is GTSNPN and CDR2 is SVGIG (reference sequence). The CDR3 loop is CAWSGGGARGYTF. As DNA, the CDR3 is TGTGCCTGGTCTGGGGGAGGGGCGAGAGGCTACACCTTC.

The V gene is TRBV28, the J gene TRBJ2-1; 11 bases line up with TRBD2. J gave up 5 bases and V 2 bases, and 2 bases lay outside the gene matches. The germline V gene encodes CDR1 MDHEN and CDR2 SYDVKM. The CDR3 has 15 residues. The chain's CDR3 is CASSLTSGSHNEQFF. For the CDR3, the DNA is TGTGCCAGCAGTTTAACTAGCGGGAGTCACAATGAGCAGTTCTTC.

The V and J genes are TRBV9 and TRBJ2-7, with a tentative D call TRBD1 (5 bases). Trimming removed 3 bases from V and 5 bases from J, with 18 bases in between. The CDR3 spans 15 residues. In germline, CDR1 is SGDLS, CDR2 YYNGEE. CDR3 in DNA: TGTGCCAGCAGCGAGGGGCCTAGGGCCTTAGACGAGCAGTACTTC. Amino acid sequence: CASSEGPRALDEQYF.

This rearrangement joins TRBV25-1 to TRBJ2-3; 7 bases align to TRBD2. CDR1 and CDR2 from the germline V gene are MGHDK and SYGVNS. This CDR3 contains 14 residues. The ends lost 6 bases at V and 0 bases at J; junction bases unmatched: 3. Written as DNA, the CDR3 is TGTGCCAGCAGATTTAGCGGGAGCACAGATACGCAGTATTTT. Translation gives CASRFSGSTDTQYF.

This clone showed up just once. The chain recombines TRBV9 with TRBJ2-7; tentative D call: TRBD2 (5 bases). The germline V gene has CDR1 SGDLS and CDR2 YYNGEE. This CDR3 is built from 14 residues. The germline V and J ends were trimmed by 0 bases and 1 base, with 8 bases remaining between them. CDR3 amino acids: CASSVEDWSYEQYF. The CDR3 DNA reads as TGTGCCAGCAGCGTAGAGGACTGGTCCTACGAGCAGTACTTC.

V is TRBV7-3 and J is TRBJ2-2; possible D gene TRBD2, 6 bases. The CDR3 covers 14 residues. Trimming took off 2 bases at V and 6 bases at J, with 10 bases between the two ends. The germline gives CDR1 SGHTA, CDR2 FQGTGA. Written as DNA, the CDR3 is TGTGCCAGCAGCTTAGGGGGGTACGCCGGGGAGCTGTTTTTT. This codes for CASSLGGYAGELFF. Drawing the rest from reference TRBV7-3 and TRBJ2-2, the complete variable domain is GAGVSQTPSNKVTEKGKYVELRCDPISGHTALYWYRQSLGQGPEFLIYFQGTGAADDSGLPNDRFFAVRPEGSVSTLKIQRTERGDSAVYLCASSLGGYAGELFFGEGSRLTVL.

This clone showed up just once. The chain combines TRBV7-6 with TRBJ1-2; 9 positions match TRBD1. The CDR3 has 15 residues. Germline V gene sequence: CDR1 SGHVS, CDR2 FNYEAQ. V lost 1 base, J lost 6 bases, and 6 bases stayed unmatched. DNA for the CDR3: TGTGCCAGCAGCTTAGGCCCGGGACAGGGCGATGGCTACACCTTC. Translation gives CASSLGPGQGDGYTF. The whole variable domain, filled in from reference TRBV7-6 and TRBJ1-2, reads GAGVSQSPRYKVTKRGQDVALRCDPISGHVSLYWYRQALGQGPEFLTYFNYEAQQDKSGLPNDRFSAERPEGSISTLTIQRTEQRDSAMYRCASSLGPGQGDGYTFGSGTRLTVV.

For the CDR3, the DNA is TGTGCCAGCAGCCTAGGGGCACTAGCGGACACAGATACGCAGTATTTT. This encodes CASSLGALADTDTQYF. This chain connects TRBV11-3 to TRBJ2-3; 8 nucleotides agree with TRBD2. The junction had 9 bases not matched to a gene; V was cut back by 5 bases and J by 2 bases. The germline V gene has CDR1 SGHNT and CDR2 YENEEA. The CDR3 has 16 amino acids.

CDR3 nucleotide sequence: TGTGCCAGCAGCTTAGGGACGGCGGGAGAGACCCAGTACTTC. Protein: CASSLGTAGETQYF. This rearrangement joins TRBV7-8 to TRBJ2-5; D is perhaps TRBD2 (5 bases). The CDR3 contains 14 residues. With 1 base removed from V and 4 bases from J, the gap between germline ends came to 10 bases. The germline gives CDR1 SGHVS, CDR2 FQNEAQ.

The chain combines TRBV5-4 with TRBJ1-1; 7 nucleotides align to TRBD1. The V gene end was trimmed by 9 bases and the J gene end by 12 bases; junction bases not matched to a gene: 14. Germline assignment: CDR1 SGHNT and CDR2 YYREEE (reference sequence). This CDR3 region has 12 residues. In DNA form, the CDR3 reads TGTGCCACCTACGGGGTAAGGGACAGAACTTTCTTT. Residues: CATYGVRDRTFF.

J is TRBJ2-7 and V is TRBV28; maybe TRBD1 (5 bases). Trimming shortened V by 2 bases and J by 6 bases, and 11 bases separated the two germline ends. The CDR3 consists of 13 residues. In germline, CDR1 is MDHEN, CDR2 SYDVKM. This CDR3 is CASSLIQVGEQYF. The CDR3 region has the DNA TGTGCCAGCAGTTTAATACAGGTTGGCGAGCAGTACTTC.

V usage is TRBV21-1 and J usage is TRBJ2-5; TRBD2 is taken as the D call from the table, unchecked against the DNA. TRBV21-1 is described as a pseudogene. The CDR3 has 15 residues. The CDR3 DNA is TGTGCCAGCAGCAAAGTCAGAGGGCCTTTAGGGACCCAGTACTTC. Protein sequence: CASSKVRGPLGTQYF.

The rearrangement uses TRBV27 and TRBJ2-7; D unresolved. Germline values: CDR1 MNHEY, CDR2 SMNVEV (reference sequence). V was cut by 3 bases and J by 6 bases, with 12 bases left in between. This CDR3 is built from 13 residues. The CDR3 DNA follows: TGTGCCAGCAGTTTCTTCAGCGTGGGCGAGCAGTACTTC. Amino acids: CASSFFSVGEQYF.

The chain employs TRBV7-9 and TRBJ1-3; no definite D call. There are 16 residues in the CDR3. The V end was cut by 5 bases, the J end by 4 bases, with 18 bases between. Germline CDR1 is SEHNR and CDR2 is FQNEAQ (reference sequence). CDR3 nucleotides: TGTGCCAGCAGCGCTTCTTTATCGGTTGCCGGAAACACCATATATTTT. This codes for CASSASLSVAGNTIYF.

The rearrangement uses TRBV5-1 and TRBJ1-1; the match to TRBD1 covers 7 bases. The CDR3 runs 14 residues. Germline CDR1 and CDR2: SGHRS and YFSETQ. J was trimmed by 5 bases and V by 2 bases; bases with no gene match: 6. CDR3 DNA: TGCGCCAGCAGCTTTACAGACAGGGTGACTGAAGCTTTCTTT. Protein product: CASSFTDRVTEAFF. The variable domain in full, with the rest retrieved from reference TRBV5-1 and TRBJ1-1, is KAGVTQTPRYLIKTRGQQVTLSCSPISGHRSVSWYQQTPGQGLQFLFEYFSETQRNKGNFPGRFSGRQFSNSRSEMNVSTLELGDSALYLCASSFTDRVTEAFFGQGTRLTVV.

The chain carries TRBV9 and TRBJ2-5; weak D call: TRBD1 (5 bases). CDR3 length: 13 residues. V was pared by 4 bases and J by 5 bases, with 12 bases between. Germline CDR1 and CDR2: SGDLS and YYNGEE. The CDR3, as DNA: TGTGCCAGCAGCCAGGGCGGACGCGAGACCCAGTACTTC. Translated: CASSQGGRETQYF.

V and J are TRBV29-1 and TRBJ1-1; unclear D gene. Trimming cost V 7 bases and J 6 bases, with 12 bases left between them. Germline CDR1 reads SQVTM; CDR2 reads ANQGSEA. The CDR3 totals 11 residues. Here the CDR3 reads CSGYAAAEAFF. The CDR3 nucleotides are TGCAGCGGATACGCGGCTGCTGAAGCTTTCTTT.

This chain uses TRBV29-1 with TRBJ1-2, with TRBD1 matching 8 bases. CDR1 SQVTM and CDR2 ANQGSEA come from the germline V gene. This CDR3 comprises 14 residues. V dropped 3 bases and J dropped 6; count of bases not matched to a gene: 9. The CDR3: CSVEKDRATNGYTF. The CDR3 DNA sequence: TGCAGCGTTGAGAAGGACAGGGCGACAAATGGCTACACCTTC.